This T cell receptor (beta chain) emerged from a study of Ad26.COV2.S vaccination and SARS-CoV-2 variants. About the research overall: The donor was enrolled in the Ad26.COV2.S arm of the COV1001 trial. Donor got 5x10^10 or 1x10^11 viral particles of Ad26.COV2.S. Whole-study results and caveats: Substantial post-vaccination breadth of spike-specific CD8+ and CD4+ T cell responses was reported. It was found that vaccine and placebo recipients had similar non-spike TCR breadth.

Of note for this clone: Its antigen is currently unknown.

Noted treatment: about 20 received Ad26.COV2.S at low or high dose, single or two shots; five or six received placebo; per-sample allocation not given. Sampling was done on day 63 after the first vaccine or placebo injection. The length of the CDR3 is 15 residues. Germline values: CDR1 LNHDA, CDR2 SQIVND (reference sequence). Trimming at V came to 5 bases and at J to 2 bases, leaving 9 bases not matched to a gene. TCRdb's copy holds only in-frame clones and misses some; the assay was immunoSEQ multiplex PCR. The table lists about half a million clones, 80% to 90% of them singletons. This TCR came from a person between 18 and 65 years old who received the Ad26.COV2.S COVID-19 vaccine or a placebo. V and J are TRBV19 and TRBJ2-7; 7 bases are shared with TRBD2. This specimen consisted of peripheral blood, obtained in a trial of Ad26.COV2.S vaccine versus placebo. CDR3 DNA: TGTGCCAGTAGTCCCTCCCCAGCGGGAACCTACGAGCAGTACTTC. It yields the protein CASSPSPAGTYEQYF.